This TCR beta chain emerged from a study of blood T cell repertoires in COVID-19. On the study more broadly: Samples taken during acute and convalescent COVID-19 were collected in the United States, Italy and Spain. PBMCs, B-cell-depleted T cells, or T cells were the source of the cDNA or gDNA that made up the material.

With 11 bases clipped from V and 3 bases from J, the junction kept 8 bases outside the gene matches. CDR1 is MGHDK, CDR2 SYGVNS, per germline. This CDR3 is 14 amino acids long. In the authors' workflow: Estimated nucleated cell counts came from reference gene primer amplification. Sequencing was performed with immunoSEQ multiplex PCR; in TCRdb, only in-frame clones are kept and a portion is missing. V and J calls and clone size follow that table, whereas D and trimming were derived from the DNA. The repertoire has 150,000 to 200,000 clones, about 88% of them found once; the top ten carry roughly 0.99%.

Material: peripheral blood. This clonotype originated in a man between 18 and 35 years old with acute or convalescent COVID-19. The chain couples TRBV25-1 to TRBJ1-1, with TRBD1 matching 11 bases. The CDR3 DNA reads as TGTGCCCCCGAGGGGGGACAGGGGGACACTGAAGCTTTCTTT. Translated, it gives CAPEGGQGDTEAFF.